Listed below are T cell receptor beta chains from one sample, sequenced in a study of blood T cell repertoires in COVID-19. The repertoire was sequenced with immunoSEQ multiplex PCR; TCRdb's copy has only in-frame clones and lacks some. This repertoire shows some 80,000 clones, about 90% found once; its top ten account for over 2.5%. Sequencing was done on a sample of peripheral blood. Every receptor here comes from a woman aged 45-65 years with active or convalescent COVID-19. CDR3s include the opening cysteine and the closing phenylalanine or tryptophan. The order of the fields is V gene, J gene, clone size, D gene, CDR3 DNA, CDR3 protein. A D gene is named only where the DNA matches it firmly. A clone size is listed for some rows: how often the clone was seen (once, few, many), or a class if it is expanded.

V gene: TRBV24-1; J gene: TRBJ2-1; clone size: once; D gene: -; CDR3 DNA: TGTGCCACCAGTGATTCGGACAGTAGCTCCTACAATGAGCAGTTCTTC; CDR3 protein: CATSDSDSSSYNEQFF
V gene: TRBV5-6; J gene: TRBJ1-5; clone size: -; D gene: -; CDR3 DNA: TGTGCCAGCAGCTCCCTCGGACACGTGAGCAATCAGCCCCAGCATTTT; CDR3 protein: CASSSLGHVSNQPQHF
V gene: TRBV4-3; J gene: TRBJ2-3; clone size: -; D gene: TRBD2; CDR3 DNA: TGCGCCAGCAGCCAAGATAGTAGCTGGCGGGGGAGCACAGATACGCAGTATTTT; CDR3 protein: CASSQDSSWRGSTDTQYF
V gene: TRBV12-3/TRBV12-4; J gene: TRBJ1-3; clone size: -; D gene: -; CDR3 DNA: TGCCTGACAGGCTCTGGAAACACCATATATTTT; CDR3 protein: CLTGSGNTIYF
V gene: TRBV7-3; J gene: TRBJ2-3; clone size: -; D gene: -; CDR3 DNA: TGTGCCAGCAGCCCCGATGACTCAAAAATGGCAGATACGCAGTATTTT; CDR3 protein: CASSPDDSKMADTQYF
V gene: TRBV2; J gene: TRBJ1-5; clone size: -; D gene: TRBD1; CDR3 DNA: TGTGCCAGCAGGGGGACAGGGGGCCCTTTCAATCAGCCCCAGCATTTT; CDR3 protein: CASRGTGGPFNQPQHF
V gene: TRBV27; J gene: TRBJ2-3; clone size: -; D gene: TRBD1; CDR3 DNA: TGTGCCAGCAGTTTTCGGGACAGACCCACAGATACGCAGTATTTT; CDR3 protein: CASSFRDRPTDTQYF
V gene: TRBV30; J gene: TRBJ2-3; clone size: -; D gene: TRBD2; CDR3 DNA: TGTGCCTCTCTCATGCGGGGGATAGATACGCAGTATTTT; CDR3 protein: CASLMRGIDTQYF
V gene: TRBV12-3/TRBV12-4; J gene: TRBJ1-2; clone size: -; D gene: TRBD1; CDR3 DNA: TGTGCCAGCAGAACAACAGGGGCAGGGGGCTACACCTTC; CDR3 protein: CASRTTGAGGYTF
V gene: TRBV6-1; J gene: TRBJ2-5; clone size: -; D gene: TRBD2; CDR3 DNA: TGTGCCAGCAGTGACCTCATAGCGGGGGGGAGGGAAGAGACCCAGTACTTC; CDR3 protein: CASSDLIAGGREETQYF
V gene: TRBV19; J gene: TRBJ2-5; clone size: -; D gene: TRBD1; CDR3 DNA: TGTGCCAGTAGTAAGAGGGGGCGCAGGGAGACCCAGTACTTC; CDR3 protein: CASSKRGRRETQYF
V gene: TRBV4-2; J gene: TRBJ1-1; clone size: -; D gene: -; CDR3 DNA: TGTGCCAGCAGCCAGAGACCCTCGGGGGGCACTGAAGCTTTCTTT; CDR3 protein: CASSQRPSGGTEAFF
V gene: TRBV5-8; J gene: TRBJ1-4; clone size: -; D gene: TRBD1; CDR3 DNA: TGTGCCAGCAGCTTTTCCGGGACAGGGCACGAAAAACTGTTTTTT; CDR3 protein: CASSFSGTGHEKLFF
V gene: TRBV7-8; J gene: TRBJ2-1; clone size: -; D gene: -; CDR3 DNA: TGTGCCAGCAGCTTAGTAGGTGGGGGGAACTCCTACAATGAGCAGTTCTTC; CDR3 protein: CASSLVGGGNSYNEQFF
V gene: TRBV10-1; J gene: TRBJ1-6; clone size: -; D gene: -; CDR3 DNA: TGCGCCAGCATTAACACTGACAGGAAACCTGCATTAACTCCTAATTCACCCCTCCACTTT; CDR3 protein: CASINTDRKPALTPNSPLHF
V gene: TRBV7-6; J gene: TRBJ2-7; clone size: -; D gene: TRBD2; CDR3 DNA: TGTGCCAGCAGCTTAGCGGGGGACGGGGAAGCGGGGGCGACCTACGAGCAGTACTTC; CDR3 protein: CASSLAGDGEAGATYEQYF
V gene: TRBV21-1; J gene: TRBJ1-6; clone size: -; D gene: -; CDR3 DNA: TGTGCCAGCAGCAAAGCAGTAGGGAACAGGGGCCCTTGTAATTCACCCCTCCACTTT; CDR3 protein: CASSKAVGNRGPCNSPLHF
V gene: TRBV18; J gene: TRBJ2-1; clone size: -; D gene: -; CDR3 DNA: TGTGCCAGCTCACCACCCTCTAGTCGTGAGCAGTTCTTC; CDR3 protein: CASSPPSSREQFF
V gene: TRBV2; J gene: TRBJ1-4; clone size: -; D gene: -; CDR3 DNA: TGTGCCAGCCACAAACGCGGGGCTAATGAAAAACTGTTTTTT; CDR3 protein: CASHKRGANEKLFF
V gene: TRBV7-2; J gene: TRBJ2-1; clone size: -; D gene: -; CDR3 DNA: TGTGCCAGCAGCCCCCCCCCGTACAATGAGCAGTTCTTC; CDR3 protein: CASSPPPYNEQFF
V gene: TRBV20-1; J gene: TRBJ1-1; clone size: -; D gene: -; CDR3 DNA: TGCAGTGCTAACAGGGTCACTGAAGCTTTCTTT; CDR3 protein: CSANRVTEAFF
V gene: TRBV19; J gene: TRBJ1-2; clone size: -; D gene: -; CDR3 DNA: TGTGCCAGTAGTATCTCGACAGGCTATGGCTACACCTTC; CDR3 protein: CASSISTGYGYTF
V gene: TRBV3-1/TRBV3-2; J gene: TRBJ2-7; clone size: -; D gene: TRBD1; CDR3 DNA: TGTGCCAGCAGCCAAGAAGGGGAACCGGGACAGGGGTTTTATTTGGGTACCTACGAGCAGTACTTC; CDR3 protein: CASSQEGEPGQGFYLGTYEQYF
V gene: TRBV6-6; J gene: TRBJ2-7; clone size: -; D gene: TRBD2; CDR3 DNA: TGTGCCAGCAGTTCGCGACTAGCGGGGGACTACGAGCAGTACTTC; CDR3 protein: CASSSRLAGDYEQYF
V gene: TRBV7-9; J gene: TRBJ1-1; clone size: once; D gene: TRBD1; CDR3 DNA: TGTGCCAGCGGTACTCGACCGGGACAGGTCGGGGACACTGAAGCTTTCTTT; CDR3 protein: CASGTRPGQVGDTEAFF
V gene: TRBV6-5; J gene: TRBJ2-7; clone size: -; D gene: -; CDR3 DNA: TGTGCCAGCAGCACCGGGGGAGCTGAGTACGAGCAGTACTTC; CDR3 protein: CASSTGGAEYEQYF
V gene: TRBV11-1; J gene: TRBJ1-1; clone size: -; D gene: -; CDR3 DNA: TGTGCCAGCAGCCTGAGGGAAGTGACGAACACTGAAGCTTTCTTT; CDR3 protein: CASSLREVTNTEAFF
V gene: TRBV6-5; J gene: TRBJ1-1; clone size: -; D gene: TRBD1; CDR3 DNA: TGTGCCAGCAGAGACAGGGGGCTAGGGAACACTGAAGCTTTCTTT; CDR3 protein: CASRDRGLGNTEAFF
V gene: TRBV12-3/TRBV12-4; J gene: TRBJ1-2; clone size: -; D gene: TRBD1; CDR3 DNA: TGTGCCAGCAGGGTGACAGGGGGAGATGGCTACACCTTC; CDR3 protein: CASRVTGGDGYTF
V gene: TRBV19; J gene: TRBJ1-5; clone size: -; D gene: TRBD1; CDR3 DNA: TGTGCCAGTAGTATCGTCACAGGGGTTAGCAATCAGCCCCAGCATTTT; CDR3 protein: CASSIVTGVSNQPQHF
V gene: TRBV7-3; J gene: TRBJ1-1; clone size: -; D gene: -; CDR3 DNA: TGTGCCAGCAGCTCCCGAGGGGGGAACACTGAAGCTTTCTTT; CDR3 protein: CASSSRGGNTEAFF
V gene: TRBV24-1; J gene: TRBJ2-5; clone size: -; D gene: -; CDR3 DNA: TGTGCCACCAGTGATAGCTCTGGGCCAGGGGAGACCCAGTACTTC; CDR3 protein: CATSDSSGPGETQYF
V gene: TRBV14; J gene: TRBJ2-3; clone size: -; D gene: -; CDR3 DNA: TGTGCCAGCAGTCTACAGGATTTTCGAACAGATACGCAGTATTTT; CDR3 protein: CASSLQDFRTDTQYF
V gene: TRBV25-1; J gene: TRBJ1-2; clone size: -; D gene: -; CDR3 DNA: TGTGCCAGCAGTCAAACCCGGGGAGGGGGGCTCTATGGCTACACCTTC; CDR3 protein: CASSQTRGGGLYGYTF
V gene: TRBV5-6; J gene: TRBJ1-2; clone size: -; D gene: -; CDR3 DNA: TGTGCCAGCAGCTTGGATAGTGGTCTTGGCTACACCTTC; CDR3 protein: CASSLDSGLGYTF
V gene: TRBV19; J gene: TRBJ2-2; clone size: -; D gene: -; CDR3 DNA: TGTGCCAGTAGTATGTTTCGGGGGGCGGGCACCGGGGAGCTGTTTTTT; CDR3 protein: CASSMFRGAGTGELFF
V gene: TRBV5-6; J gene: TRBJ2-7; clone size: -; D gene: -; CDR3 DNA: TGTGCCAGCAGCTTGTGGGCCCGACTAGTAGGGTCCTACGAGCAGTACTTC; CDR3 protein: CASSLWARLVGSYEQYF
V gene: TRBV12-5; J gene: TRBJ1-1; clone size: -; D gene: -; CDR3 DNA: TGTGCTAGTGGTCCCCCGACAGGTATGAACACTGAAGCTTTCTTT; CDR3 protein: CASGPPTGMNTEAFF
V gene: TRBV12-1; J gene: TRBJ2-7; clone size: -; D gene: -; CDR3 DNA: TGTGCCAGCAGCTTTTGCAAAGGGACTAGCGGATTCTACTACGAGCAGTACTTC; CDR3 protein: CASSFCKGTSGFYYEQYF
V gene: TRBV7-2; J gene: TRBJ2-5; clone size: -; D gene: TRBD1; CDR3 DNA: TGTGCCAGCAGCTTGACAGGGGGGACGGAGACCCAGTACTTC; CDR3 protein: CASSLTGGTETQYF
V gene: TRBV5-1; J gene: TRBJ1-4; clone size: -; D gene: -; CDR3 DNA: TGCGCCAGCAGCACCGGGGGGACTGGTATTGAAAAACTGTTTTTT; CDR3 protein: CASSTGGTGIEKLFF
V gene: TRBV9; J gene: TRBJ2-3; clone size: -; D gene: -; CDR3 DNA: TGTGCCAGCAGCGTAGAAGGCTCCCTCGGAGGCACAGATACGCAGTATTTT; CDR3 protein: CASSVEGSLGGTDTQYF
V gene: TRBV7-9; J gene: TRBJ1-1; clone size: -; D gene: TRBD1; CDR3 DNA: TGTGCCAGCAGCTCACAGGGGGGAGTGACTGAAGCTTTCTTT; CDR3 protein: CASSSQGGVTEAFF
V gene: TRBV25-1; J gene: TRBJ1-2; clone size: -; D gene: -; CDR3 DNA: TGTGCCAGCAGTGTAGCCTTATCTTGGGGCTACACCTTC; CDR3 protein: CASSVALSWGYTF
V gene: TRBV19; J gene: TRBJ1-1; clone size: -; D gene: -; CDR3 DNA: TGTGCCAGTAGTGCGGGCAGCAACACTGAAGCTTTCTTT; CDR3 protein: CASSAGSNTEAFF
V gene: TRBV25-1; J gene: TRBJ1-3; clone size: -; D gene: -; CDR3 DNA: TGTGCCAGCAGTGACGCAGGGTGGACCATATATTTT; CDR3 protein: CASSDAGWTIYF
V gene: TRBV4-2; J gene: TRBJ2-7; clone size: -; D gene: -; CDR3 DNA: TGTGCCAGCAGCCAAGAGTACGAGAGATACGAGCAGTACTTC; CDR3 protein: CASSQEYERYEQYF
V gene: TRBV6-4; J gene: TRBJ1-1; clone size: -; D gene: TRBD1; CDR3 DNA: TGTGCCAGCAGTGCGGACAGGGGCACTGAAGCTTTCTTT; CDR3 protein: CASSADRGTEAFF
V gene: TRBV4-2; J gene: TRBJ2-1; clone size: once; D gene: TRBD2; CDR3 DNA: TGTGCCAGCAGCCAAGATACTAGCGGGGGGGTGAATGAGCAGTTCTTC; CDR3 protein: CASSQDTSGGVNEQFF
V gene: TRBV4-3; J gene: TRBJ1-2; clone size: -; D gene: -; CDR3 DNA: TGCGCCAGCAGCCAAACCCTACGGGGGGCTTCTAACTATGGCTACACCTTC; CDR3 protein: CASSQTLRGASNYGYTF
V gene: TRBV4-2; J gene: TRBJ1-3; clone size: -; D gene: -; CDR3 DNA: TGTGCCAGCAGCCAAGATCCGGGGGTAGCGCGTGGAAACACCATATATTTT; CDR3 protein: CASSQDPGVARGNTIYF
V gene: TRBV9; J gene: TRBJ1-5; clone size: once; D gene: -; CDR3 DNA: TGTGCCAGCAGCGTAGTAGGGTACGGGGTTCGACAGCCCCAGCATTTT; CDR3 protein: CASSVVGYGVRQPQHF